These 4 T cell receptor beta chains were all obtained from the same sample, sequenced in a study of neurological immune-mediated disorders. TCRdb redid the calling of the 5' RACE reads with MiXCR, one entry per CDR3 protein. This sample carries tens of thousands of distinct CDR3 sequences, 1.9% of them seen once, and the ten largest clones take 2.2%. The sequenced sample consisted of PBMCs. The receptors stem from a woman in her forties with multiple sclerosis.

In this sample, this clonotype is medium-sized (0.01 to 0.1%). This CDR3 is CAISDYPRVEQYF. CDR3 nucleotides: TGTGCCATCAGTGACTACCCTAGGGTAGAGCAGTACTTC. The V call is TRBV10-3, the J call TRBJ2-7, with D unclear. The germline V gene has CDR1 ENHRY and CDR2 SYGVKD. Trimming pared 3 bases from V and 7 bases from J, leaving 13 bases between. The CDR3 is made up of 13 amino acids.

This clonotype was counted at least ten times. The rearrangement links TRBV2 to TRBJ2-1, with TRBD1 matching over 8 bases. The V gene end was trimmed by 2 bases and the J gene end by 9 bases; junction bases not matched to a gene: 9. Germline-derived CDR1 and CDR2 are SNHLY and FYNNEI. The CDR3 totals 15 residues. The CDR3 loop is CASSELGQGASEQFF. CDR3 coding DNA: TGTGCCAGCAGTGAATTGGGGCAGGGGGCATCTGAGCAGTTCTTC. The full variable domain, in which reference TRBV2 and TRBJ2-1 provide the parts outside the CDR3, is EPEVTQTPSHQVTQMGQEVILRCVPISNHLYFYWYRQILGQKVEFLVSFYNNEISEKSEIFDDQFSVERPDGSNFTLKIRSTKLEDSAMYFCASSELGQGASEQFFGPGTRLTVL.

This clonotype was seen many times. This sequence joins TRBV7-9 and TRBJ1-1, with D hard to call. Germline V gives CDR1 SEHNR, CDR2 FQNEAQ (reference sequence). The V gene lost 3 bases and the J gene lost 3 bases, with 2 bases spanning the gap. The CDR3 has 11 amino acids. CDR3 nucleotides: TGTGCCAGCAGCTTTGACACTGAAGCTTTCTTT. Its translation: CASSFDTEAFF.

This clonotype was seen ten or more times. The V call is TRBV5-1, the J call TRBJ2-3; 12 bases agree with TRBD1. Germline V gene data show CDR1 as SGHRS and CDR2 as YFSETQ. V gave up 4 bases and J gave up 4 bases; unmatched junction bases: 4. CDR3 size: 15 residues. The CDR3 spells CASSTGQGAPDTQYF. The CDR3, as DNA: TGCGCCAGCAGCACGGGACAGGGGGCCCCAGATACGCAGTATTTT.